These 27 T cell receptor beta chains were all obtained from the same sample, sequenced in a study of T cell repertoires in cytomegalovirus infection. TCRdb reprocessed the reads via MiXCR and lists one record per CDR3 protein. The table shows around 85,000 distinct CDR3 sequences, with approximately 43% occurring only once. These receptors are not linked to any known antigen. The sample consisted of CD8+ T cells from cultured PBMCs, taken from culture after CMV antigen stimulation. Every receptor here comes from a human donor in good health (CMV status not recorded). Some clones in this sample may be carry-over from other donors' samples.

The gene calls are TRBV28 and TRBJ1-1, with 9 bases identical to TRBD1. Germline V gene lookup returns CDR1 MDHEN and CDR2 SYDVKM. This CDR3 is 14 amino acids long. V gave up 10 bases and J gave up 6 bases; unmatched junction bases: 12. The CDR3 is CAIQGTGFTAEAFF. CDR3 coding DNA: TGTGCCATCCAGGGGACAGGGTTTACCGCTGAAGCTTTCTTT.

CDR3 nucleotide sequence: TGTGCCAGCACCGTCGCCGAAGGTTATGGCTACACCTTC. This gives the protein CASTVAEGYGYTF. V usage is TRBV5-6 and J usage is TRBJ1-2; D is ambiguous. Per germline, CDR1 SGHDT and CDR2 YYEEEE. V lost 6 bases to trimming and J lost 5 bases, with 14 bases between them. The CDR3 runs 13 residues.

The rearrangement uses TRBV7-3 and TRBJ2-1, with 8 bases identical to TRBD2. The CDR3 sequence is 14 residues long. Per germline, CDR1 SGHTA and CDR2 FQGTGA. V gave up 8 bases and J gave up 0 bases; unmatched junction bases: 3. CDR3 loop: CASFSGASYNEQFF. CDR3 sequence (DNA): TGTGCCAGCTTTAGCGGGGCCTCCTACAATGAGCAGTTCTTC.

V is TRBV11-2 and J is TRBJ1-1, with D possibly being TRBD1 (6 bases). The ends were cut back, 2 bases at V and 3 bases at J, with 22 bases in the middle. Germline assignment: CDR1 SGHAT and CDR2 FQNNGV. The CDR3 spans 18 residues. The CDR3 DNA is TGTGCCAGCAGCTTATGGTTCAGGGCCGGGGGGCAAGACACTGAAGCTTTCTTT. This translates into CASSLWFRAGGQDTEAFF.

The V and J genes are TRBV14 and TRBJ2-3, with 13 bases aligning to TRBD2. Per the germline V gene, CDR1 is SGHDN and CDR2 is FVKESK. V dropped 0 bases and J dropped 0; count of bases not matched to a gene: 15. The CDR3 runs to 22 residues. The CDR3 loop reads CASSQDPCQTGLAGSSTDTQYF. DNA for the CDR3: TGTGCCAGCAGCCAAGATCCATGTCAGACGGGACTAGCGGGGTCTAGCACAGATACGCAGTATTTT.

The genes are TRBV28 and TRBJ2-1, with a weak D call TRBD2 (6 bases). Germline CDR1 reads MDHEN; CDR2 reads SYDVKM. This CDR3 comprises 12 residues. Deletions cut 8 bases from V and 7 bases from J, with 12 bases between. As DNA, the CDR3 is TGTGCCAGCGGGGACTGGGAGAATGAGCAGTTCTTC. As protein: CASGDWENEQFF. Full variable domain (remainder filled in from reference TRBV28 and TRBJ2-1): DVKVTQSSRYLVKRTGEKVFLECVQDMDHENMFWYRQDPGLGLRLIYFSYDVKMKEKGDIPEGYSVSREKKERFSLILESASTNQTSMYLCASGDWENEQFFGPGTRLTVL.

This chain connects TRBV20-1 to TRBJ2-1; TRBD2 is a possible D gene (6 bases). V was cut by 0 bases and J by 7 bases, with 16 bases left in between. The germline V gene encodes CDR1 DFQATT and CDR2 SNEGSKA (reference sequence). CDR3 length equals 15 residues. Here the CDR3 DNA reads TGCAGTGCTAGAGATTATGTGGGTGGGGGGAATGAGCAGTTCTTC. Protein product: CSARDYVGGGNEQFF.

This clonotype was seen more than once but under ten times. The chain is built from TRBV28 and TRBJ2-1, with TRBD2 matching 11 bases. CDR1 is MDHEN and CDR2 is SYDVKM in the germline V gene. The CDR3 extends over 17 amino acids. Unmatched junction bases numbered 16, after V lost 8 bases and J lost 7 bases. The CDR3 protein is CASRRSLAGGLRNEQFF. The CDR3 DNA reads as TGTGCCAGCCGCCGTAGTCTAGCGGGAGGTTTGAGGAATGAGCAGTTCTTC.

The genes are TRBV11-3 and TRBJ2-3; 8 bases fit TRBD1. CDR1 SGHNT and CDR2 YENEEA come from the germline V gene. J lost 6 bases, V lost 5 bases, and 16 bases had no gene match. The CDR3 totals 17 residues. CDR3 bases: TGTGCCAGCAGCCGTCGACCCCCGGGACAGGCCACGGATACGCAGTATTTT. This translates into CASSRRPPGQATDTQYF.

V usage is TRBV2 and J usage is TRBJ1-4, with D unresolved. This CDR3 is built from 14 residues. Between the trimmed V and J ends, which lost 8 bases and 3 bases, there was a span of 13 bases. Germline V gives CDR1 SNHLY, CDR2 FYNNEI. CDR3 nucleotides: TGTGCCAGCTCCGACCGAACAGCTAATGAAAAACTGTTTTTT. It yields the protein CASSDRTANEKLFF.

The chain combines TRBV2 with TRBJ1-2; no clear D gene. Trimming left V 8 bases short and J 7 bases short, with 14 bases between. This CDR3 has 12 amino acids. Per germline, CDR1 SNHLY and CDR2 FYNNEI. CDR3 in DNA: TGTGCCAGCCTCGACCGGGCGTTTGGCTACACCTTC. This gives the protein CASLDRAFGYTF. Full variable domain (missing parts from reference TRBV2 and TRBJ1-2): EPEVTQTPSHQVTQMGQEVILRCVPISNHLYFYWYRQILGQKVEFLVSFYNNEISEKSEIFDDQFSVERPDGSNFTLKIRSTKLEDSAMYFCASLDRAFGYTFGSGTRLTVV.

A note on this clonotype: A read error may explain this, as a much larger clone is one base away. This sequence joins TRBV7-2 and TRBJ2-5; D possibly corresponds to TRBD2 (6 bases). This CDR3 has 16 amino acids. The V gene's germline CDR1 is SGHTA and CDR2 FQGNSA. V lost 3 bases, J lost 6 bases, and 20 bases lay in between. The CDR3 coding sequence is TGTGCCAGCAGCTTCGCGGACTACGTCGGGAAAAAGACCCAGTACTTC. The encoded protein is CASSFADYVGKKTQYF.

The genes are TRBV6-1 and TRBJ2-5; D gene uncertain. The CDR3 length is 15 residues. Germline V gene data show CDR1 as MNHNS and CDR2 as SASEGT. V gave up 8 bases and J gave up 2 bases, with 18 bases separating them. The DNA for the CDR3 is TGTGCCAGCGGAACCCGCGAAATGGGGCAAGAGACCCAGTACTTC. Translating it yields CASGTREMGQETQYF.

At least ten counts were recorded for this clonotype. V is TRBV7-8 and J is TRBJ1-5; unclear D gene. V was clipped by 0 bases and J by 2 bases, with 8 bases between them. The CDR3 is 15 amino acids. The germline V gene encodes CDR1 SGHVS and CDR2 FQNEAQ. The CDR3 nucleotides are TGTGCCAGCAGCTTAGCGGAGAGGGGCAATCAGCCCCAGCATTTT. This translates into CASSLAERGNQPQHF.

DNA of the CDR3: TGTGCCAGCAGCTTGGTACTGGCGGCTGAAGCTTTCTTT. This codes for CASSLVLAAEAFF. The rearrangement links TRBV7-2 to TRBJ1-1; no firm D call. Germline V gives CDR1 SGHTA, CDR2 FQGNSA. This CDR3 spans 13 amino acids. Trimming removed 3 bases at V and 6 bases at J, with 11 bases between.

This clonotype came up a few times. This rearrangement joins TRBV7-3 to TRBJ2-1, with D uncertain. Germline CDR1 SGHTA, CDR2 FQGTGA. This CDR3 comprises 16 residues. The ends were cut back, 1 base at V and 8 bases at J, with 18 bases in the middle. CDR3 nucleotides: TGTGCCAGCAGCTTAAGTCCAAACACGGCTAGGGATGAGCAGTTCTTC. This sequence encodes CASSLSPNTARDEQFF.

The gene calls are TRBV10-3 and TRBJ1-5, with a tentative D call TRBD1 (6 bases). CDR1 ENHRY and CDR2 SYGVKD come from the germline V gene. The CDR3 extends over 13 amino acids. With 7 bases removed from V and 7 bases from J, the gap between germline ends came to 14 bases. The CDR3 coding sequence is TGTGCCATCAATACAGGGCCGGGACAGCCCCAGCATTTT. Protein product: CAINTGPGQPQHF.

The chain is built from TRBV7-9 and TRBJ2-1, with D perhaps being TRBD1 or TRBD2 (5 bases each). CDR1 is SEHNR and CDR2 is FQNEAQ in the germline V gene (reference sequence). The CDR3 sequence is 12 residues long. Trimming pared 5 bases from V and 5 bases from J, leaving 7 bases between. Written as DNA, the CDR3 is TGTGCCAGCAGCCGGGACCACAATGAGCAGTTCTTC. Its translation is CASSRDHNEQFF.

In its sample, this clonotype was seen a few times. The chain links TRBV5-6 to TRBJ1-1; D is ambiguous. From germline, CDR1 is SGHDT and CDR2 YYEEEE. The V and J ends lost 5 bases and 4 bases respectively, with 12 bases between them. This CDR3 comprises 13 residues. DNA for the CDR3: TGTGCCAGCAGTCCAGTCATTGGCACTGAAGCTTTCTTT. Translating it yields CASSPVIGTEAFF.

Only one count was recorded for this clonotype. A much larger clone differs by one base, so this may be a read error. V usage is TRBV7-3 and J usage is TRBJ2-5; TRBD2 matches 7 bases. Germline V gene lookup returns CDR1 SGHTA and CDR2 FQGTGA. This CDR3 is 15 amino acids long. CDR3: CASSLASSGVETHYF. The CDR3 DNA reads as TGTGCCAGCAGCTTAGCTTCTAGCGGTGTAGAGACCCATTACTTC.

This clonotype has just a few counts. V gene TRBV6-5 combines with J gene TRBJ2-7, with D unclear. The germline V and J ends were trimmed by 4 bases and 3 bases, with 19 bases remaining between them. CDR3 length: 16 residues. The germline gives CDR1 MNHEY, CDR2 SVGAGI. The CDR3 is CASSFKSKSPRYEQYF. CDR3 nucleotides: TGTGCCAGCAGTTTCAAGAGTAAGTCTCCCCGCTACGAGCAGTACTTC.

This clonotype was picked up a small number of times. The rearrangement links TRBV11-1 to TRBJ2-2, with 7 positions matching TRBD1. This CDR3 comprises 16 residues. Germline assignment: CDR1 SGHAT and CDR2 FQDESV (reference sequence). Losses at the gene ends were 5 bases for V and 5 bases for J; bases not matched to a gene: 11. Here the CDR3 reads CASSKRGTVRTGELFF. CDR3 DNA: TGTGCCAGCAGCAAGAGAGGGACAGTTCGGACCGGGGAGCTGTTTTTT. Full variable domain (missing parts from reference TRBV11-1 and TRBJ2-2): EAEVAQSPRYKITEKSQAVAFWCDPISGHATLYWYRQILGQGPELLVQFQDESVVDDSQLPKDRFSAERLKGVDSTLKIQPAELGDSAMYLCASSKRGTVRTGELFFGEGSRLTVL.

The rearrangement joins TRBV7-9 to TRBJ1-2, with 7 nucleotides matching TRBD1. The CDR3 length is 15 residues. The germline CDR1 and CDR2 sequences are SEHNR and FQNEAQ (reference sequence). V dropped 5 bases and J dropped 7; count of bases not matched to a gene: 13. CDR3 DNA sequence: TGTGCCAGCAGCGTCCAACAGGGGTCAGGGGGTGGCTACACCTTC. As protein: CASSVQQGSGGGYTF. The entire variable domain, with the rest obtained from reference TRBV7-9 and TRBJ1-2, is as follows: DTGVSQNPRHKITKRGQNVTFRCDPISEHNRLYWYRQTLGQGPEFLTYFQNEAQLEKSRLLSDRFSAERPKGSFSTLEIQRTEQGDSAMYLCASSVQQGSGGGYTFGSGTRLTVV.

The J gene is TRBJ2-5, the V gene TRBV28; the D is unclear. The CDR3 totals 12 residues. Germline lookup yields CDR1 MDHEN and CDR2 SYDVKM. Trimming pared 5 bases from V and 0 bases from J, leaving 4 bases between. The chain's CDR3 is CASSVYQETQYF. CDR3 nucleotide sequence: TGTGCCAGCAGTGTGTACCAAGAGACCCAGTACTTC. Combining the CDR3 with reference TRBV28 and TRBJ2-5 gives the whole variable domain DVKVTQSSRYLVKRTGEKVFLECVQDMDHENMFWYRQDPGLGLRLIYFSYDVKMKEKGDIPEGYSVSREKKERFSLILESASTNQTSMYLCASSVYQETQYFGPGTRLLVL.

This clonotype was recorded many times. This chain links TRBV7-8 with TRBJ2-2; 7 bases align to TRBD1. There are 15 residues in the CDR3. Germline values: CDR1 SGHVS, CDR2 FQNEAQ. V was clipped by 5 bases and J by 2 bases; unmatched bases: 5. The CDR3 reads CASSLYRGNTGELFF. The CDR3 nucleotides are TGTGCCAGCAGCCTATACAGGGGCAACACCGGGGAGCTGTTTTTT.

The CDR3 loop reads CASSPGTANSQETQYF. The CDR3 DNA reads TGTGCCAGCAGCCCCGGGACCGCAAACTCCCAAGAGACCCAGTACTTC. This chain joins TRBV7-3 and TRBJ2-5; D may match TRBD1 or TRBD2 (5 bases each). The CDR3 is 16 residues long. V dropped 5 bases and J dropped 1 base, with 17 bases sitting between them. The germline gives CDR1 SGHTA, CDR2 FQGTGA.

DNA of the CDR3: TGTGCCAGCACCCAAGCGGGGGAGGGGATGAACACTGAAGCTTTCTTT. Protein: CASTQAGEGMNTEAFF. The chain links TRBV7-2 to TRBJ1-1, with D tentatively TRBD1 (5 bases). CDR1 and CDR2 from the germline V gene are SGHTA and FQGNSA. Trimming stripped 7 bases from V and 0 bases from J, with 18 bases between. There are 16 residues in the CDR3.